This TCR beta chain emerged from a study of T cells after yellow fever vaccination. TCRdb reanalysed the 5' RACE reads using MiXCR and keeps one entry per CDR3 protein. This table has 500,000 to 650,000 distinct CDR3 sequences, about a sixth appearing once. V dropped 5 bases and J dropped 2; count of bases not matched to a gene: 5. This CDR3 has 14 residues. Germline V lookup: CDR1 SGHNT, CDR2 YENEEA. The rearrangement joins TRBV11-3 to TRBJ2-7; 8 bases fit TRBD1. The specimen comprised PBMCs, sampled 4 to 6 days after the first yellow fever vaccination. The origin of this receptor is a man aged 18 to 29 who received the YFV17D yellow fever vaccine. The CDR3 spells CASSESTGAYEQYF. The CDR3 nucleotides are TGTGCCAGCAGCGAATCGACAGGGGCCTACGAGCAGTACTTC.